These 32 T cell receptor beta chains were sequenced from one sample in a study of PD-1 blockade in classical Hodgkin lymphoma. After autologous stem cell transplantation all patients relapsed, and prior brentuximab vedotin exposure differed between cohorts. Here immunoSEQ multiplex PCR was the method, and the copy in TCRdb shows in-frame clones only, minus some. Of about 21,000 clones listed, around 67% are singletons. This specimen was peripheral blood mononuclear cells (PBMCs), taken before the second cycle of nivolumab. The receptors come from a human donor with classical Hodgkin lymphoma.

The CDR3 sequence is CAWQNFEELFF. CDR3 bases: TGTGCCTGGCAGAACTTTGAGGAACTGTTTTTT. The chain combines TRBV30 with TRBJ1-4, with no clear D. The CDR3 consists of 11 residues. Trimming shortened V by 5 bases and J by 12 bases, and 13 bases separated the two germline ends. Germline CDR1 and CDR2: GTSNPN and SVGIG (reference sequence).

This clone has just a few counts. The chain couples TRBV15 to TRBJ1-1, with unresolved D. Germline V gene sequence: CDR1 LNHNV, CDR2 YYDKDF (reference sequence). V lost 3 bases to trimming and J lost 3 bases, with 11 bases between them. This CDR3 is 14 amino acids long. CDR3 bases: TGTGCCACCAGCAGGCAACAATGGGACACTGAAGCTTTCTTT. Translating gives CATSRQQWDTEAFF.

The J gene is TRBJ2-3, the V gene TRBV6-1; D might be TRBD1 (6 bases). Per germline, CDR1 MNHNS and CDR2 SASEGT. Trimming pared 5 bases from V and 2 bases from J, leaving 14 bases between. The CDR3 has 15 amino acids. CDR3 sequence reads: CASSTQGSHTDTQYF. DNA for the CDR3: TGTGCCAGCAGTACCCAGGGGTCACACACAGATACGCAGTATTTT.

V gene TRBV30 combines with J gene TRBJ2-7, with 11 bases that match TRBD2. From germline, CDR1 is GTSNPN and CDR2 SVGIG (reference sequence). With V trimmed by 2 bases and J by 3 bases, 12 bases remained unmatched. The CDR3 has 17 residues. CDR3 DNA: TGTGCCTGGAGTTTGGGGACTAGCGGAATAGTGTACTACGAGCAGTACTTC. Protein product: CAWSLGTSGIVYYEQYF.

The V and J genes are TRBV6-5 and TRBJ2-3; the D call may be TRBD1 or TRBD2 (5 bases each). With 0 bases removed from V and 6 bases from J, the gap between germline ends came to 13 bases. The CDR3 length is 15 residues. Germline V gene data show CDR1 as MNHEY and CDR2 as SVGAGI. For the CDR3, the DNA is TGTGCCAGCAGTTACTCAGGGGACGGAGTGGATACGCAGTATTTT. Its protein product is CASSYSGDGVDTQYF.

V is TRBV27 and J is TRBJ2-3, with TRBD2 matching 11 bases. The CDR3 sequence is 15 residues long. Trimming removed 3 bases from V and 7 bases from J; junction bases left unmatched: 6. Germline V gene lookup returns CDR1 MNHEY and CDR2 SMNVEV (reference sequence). CDR3 sequence: CASSFVSGRANTQYF. The CDR3 DNA reads TGTGCCAGCAGTTTCGTTAGCGGGAGGGCGAATACGCAGTATTTT.

V is TRBV11-2 and J is TRBJ2-1, with 7 positions matching TRBD2. The V and J ends lost 3 bases and 0 bases, in that order; junction bases with no gene match: 2. The CDR3 contains 15 residues. Germline CDR1 SGHAT, CDR2 FQNNGV. CDR3 sequence reads: CASSFRTSSYNEQFF. As DNA, the CDR3 is TGTGCCAGCAGCTTCAGGACTAGCTCCTACAATGAGCAGTTCTTC.

The chain has TRBV6-6 and TRBJ1-4, with 8 bases identical to TRBD1. CDR1 and CDR2 (germline): MNHNY, SVGAGI (reference sequence). This CDR3 contains 15 residues. V trimming: 2 bases; J trimming: 8 bases; junction bases outside the gene matches: 7. The CDR3 DNA follows: TGTGCCAGCAGTTACCAGACAGGGGAGTACGAAAAACTGTTTTTT. This sequence encodes CASSYQTGEYEKLFF.

This chain uses TRBV6-5 with TRBJ1-1; the match to TRBD1 covers 12 bases. J lost 5 bases, V lost 2 bases, and 6 bases had no gene match. Germline lookup yields CDR1 MNHEY and CDR2 SVGAGI. This CDR3 contains 16 residues. The CDR3 spells CASSYTGQGAGTEAFF. The CDR3 coding sequence is TGTGCCAGCAGTTACACGGGACAGGGGGCAGGAACTGAAGCTTTCTTT.

The chain joins TRBV29-1 to TRBJ2-7; maybe TRBD1 (6 bases). V was trimmed by 5 bases and J by 4 bases, leaving 12 bases between them. Germline V gene sequence: CDR1 SQVTM, CDR2 ANQGSEA. This CDR3 spans 12 amino acids. The CDR3 DNA follows: TGCAGCGTTCTACGGGACACTTACGAGCAGTACTTC. Amino acid sequence: CSVLRDTYEQYF.

This chain connects TRBV14 to TRBJ2-5; D remains unclear. The J call is uncertain, as TRBJ2-7 better fits the DNA end. The CDR3 has 13 residues. The germline CDR1 and CDR2 sequences are SGHDN and FVKESK. CDR3 in amino acids: CASSQGPSSEQYF. Written as DNA, the CDR3 is TGTGCCAGCAGCCAAGGACCCAGTTCCGAGCAGTACTTC.

The chain uses TRBV19 and TRBJ2-2, with unresolved D. V dropped 9 bases and J dropped 2 bases, with 4 bases sitting between them. From germline, CDR1 is LNHDA and CDR2 SQIVND (reference sequence). This CDR3 contains 11 residues. The CDR3 DNA reads TGTGCCAGAGACAACACCGGGGAGCTGTTTTTT. Protein sequence: CARDNTGELFF.

There are a few counts of this clone. V is TRBV28 and J is TRBJ1-5; a weak D match, TRBD1 (5 bases). The CDR3 spans 14 residues. Deletions cut 5 bases from V and 6 bases from J, with 14 bases between. Per germline, CDR1 MDHEN and CDR2 SYDVKM. The CDR3 region has the DNA TGTGCCAGCAGTATCACCGGGGGGATTCAGCCCCAGCATTTT. Amino acid sequence: CASSITGGIQPQHF.

The chain couples TRBV6-5 to TRBJ2-5; no firm D call. This CDR3 has 14 amino acids. Between the trimmed V and J ends, which lost 1 base and 0 bases, there was a span of 6 bases. Germline CDR1 and CDR2: MNHEY and SVGAGI. The CDR3 DNA sequence: TGTGCCAGCAGTTACTTGGGTTACCAAGAGACCCAGTACTTC. It translates to CASSYLGYQETQYF.

This chain links TRBV13 with TRBJ2-7, with D possibly matching TRBD2 (5 bases). Trimming removed 5 bases at V and 4 bases at J, with 9 bases between. Germline V gene lookup returns CDR1 PRHDT and CDR2 FYEKMQ (reference sequence). This CDR3 spans 12 amino acids. CDR3 loop: CASSPRGYEQYF. DNA for the CDR3: TGTGCCAGCAGCCCCCGAGGGTACGAGCAGTACTTC.

This clone was found a few times. The chain recombines TRBV7-6 with TRBJ2-7, with 8 bases fitting TRBD2. The V and J ends lost 1 base and 4 bases, in that order; junction bases with no gene match: 6. The CDR3 totals 15 residues. Germline CDR1 and CDR2: SGHVS and FNYEAQ. CDR3 sequence reads: CASSLEASGQYEQYF. The CDR3 DNA is TGTGCCAGCAGCTTAGAGGCTAGCGGGCAGTACGAGCAGTACTTC.

This chain joins TRBV7-8 and TRBJ2-3; TRBD2 might be the D (6 bases). This CDR3 is built from 15 residues. The germline CDR1 and CDR2 sequences are SGHVS and FQNEAQ. Trimming cost V 2 bases and J 6 bases, with 15 bases left between them. The CDR3: CASSLPSAAADTQYF. The CDR3 region has the DNA TGTGCCAGCAGCTTACCTAGCGCCGCGGCTGATACGCAGTATTTT.

This clone appeared once. The CDR3 sequence: CASSGTYNEQFF. The CDR3 DNA sequence: TGTGCCAGCAGCGGGACCTACAATGAGCAGTTCTTC. V usage is TRBV2 and J usage is TRBJ2-1; perhaps TRBD2 as D (5 bases). CDR1 and CDR2 from the germline V gene are SNHLY and FYNNEI. Trimming removed 6 bases at V and 2 bases at J, with 5 bases between. This CDR3 contains 12 residues.

Concerning this clone: At one end the junction does not follow the germline gene, possibly because of a read error. This chain links TRBV19 with TRBJ2-1; no clear D gene. Germline lookup yields CDR1 LNHDA and CDR2 SQIVND (reference sequence). The CDR3 loop spans 13 amino acids. The DNA of the CDR3 is TGTGCCAGTAGTATAGACTCCAACAATGAGCAGTTCTTC. This translates into CASSIDSNNEQFF.

This clone was picked up a small number of times. This rearrangement joins TRBV6-1 to TRBJ1-2, with D unresolved. V dropped 3 bases and J dropped 7 bases, with 18 bases sitting between them. CDR3 length: 15 residues. Per germline, CDR1 MNHNS and CDR2 SASEGT. The CDR3 DNA sequence: TGTGCCAGCAGTGAGAAGTCCATCGGATTTTCTGGCTACACCTTC. Translation: CASSEKSIGFSGYTF.

The gene calls are TRBV4-3 and TRBJ1-5; no firm D call. V lost 1 base, J lost 4 bases, and 11 bases lay in between. The CDR3 runs 15 residues. Germline assignment: CDR1 LGHNA and CDR2 YSLEER. The CDR3 DNA is TGCGCCAGCAGCCAAGGGAATCTACATAATCAGCCCCAGCATTTT. Protein: CASSQGNLHNQPQHF.

This clone was detected only a few times. The chain is built from TRBV27 and TRBJ2-5, with D possibly called TRBD1 or TRBD2 (5 bases each). Trimming cost V 5 bases and J 4 bases, with 17 bases left between them. The CDR3 sequence is 15 residues long. CDR1 MNHEY and CDR2 SMNVEV come from the germline V gene (reference sequence). CDR3 DNA sequence: TGTGCCAGCAGTCGGGGCAGGGCCGAAACAGAGACCCAGTACTTC. Encoded protein: CASSRGRAETETQYF.

V and J are TRBV9 and TRBJ2-1, with D tentatively TRBD2 (6 bases). The CDR3 spans 13 residues. From germline, CDR1 is SGDLS and CDR2 YYNGEE. Trimming left V 3 bases short and J 5 bases short, with 9 bases between. The CDR3: CASSDGGNNEQFF. In DNA, the CDR3 is TGTGCCAGCAGCGATGGGGGGAACAATGAGCAGTTCTTC.

This sequence joins TRBV6-1 and TRBJ2-2; D gene uncertain. The CDR3 totals 12 residues. The germline gives CDR1 MNHNS, CDR2 SASEGT. V was pared by 6 bases and J by 6 bases, with 8 bases between. The CDR3 DNA is TGTGCCAGCAGGGACGGCGCCGGGGAGCTGTTTTTT. This gives the protein CASRDGAGELFF.

The chain couples TRBV11-1 to TRBJ2-5, with 7 bases identical to TRBD2. Germline V gives CDR1 SGHAT, CDR2 FQDESV (reference sequence). The CDR3 is 15 amino acids. With 7 bases clipped from V and 3 bases from J, the junction kept 11 bases outside the gene matches. CDR3 sequence (DNA): TGTGCCAGCACCCCCGGGACCGCGGGGGAAGAGACCCAGTACTTC. The encoded protein is CASTPGTAGEETQYF.

This clone was seen more than once but under ten times. V gene TRBV6-4 combines with J gene TRBJ1-5; no reliable D call. Trimming stripped 3 bases from V and 3 bases from J, with 9 bases between. CDR1 MRHNA and CDR2 SNTAGT come from the germline V gene. The length of the CDR3 is 14 residues. DNA for the CDR3: TGTGCCAGCAGTGAGGTGGGTTTCAATCAGCCCCAGCATTTT. Amino acids: CASSEVGFNQPQHF.

The V and J genes are TRBV10-3 and TRBJ2-3; TRBD2 agrees at 8 bases. The germline CDR1 and CDR2 sequences are ENHRY and SYGVKD. CDR3 length: 17 amino acids. The junction had 12 bases not matched to a gene; V was cut back by 0 bases and J by 7 bases. The DNA of the CDR3 is TGTGCCATCAGTGAGTCATATGCGGGAGGATTGGAAAATACGCAGTATTTT. Amino acid sequence: CAISESYAGGLENTQYF.

The chain carries TRBV7-9 and TRBJ2-7, with unresolved D. CDR3 length equals 12 residues. V lost 5 bases, J lost 4 bases, and 9 bases lay in between. The germline gives CDR1 SEHNR, CDR2 FQNEAQ (reference sequence). The DNA of the CDR3 is TGTGCCAGCAGCCAGACGGTATACGAGCAGTACTTC. Its protein product is CASSQTVYEQYF.

The chain employs TRBV7-8 and TRBJ2-3; 10 bases agree with TRBD2. Per germline, CDR1 SGHVS and CDR2 FQNEAQ. After removal of 5 bases from V and 0 bases from J, the junction contained 8 bases not matched to a gene. The length of the CDR3 is 17 residues. The CDR3 sequence is CASSQHRTSGSTDTQYF. DNA of the CDR3: TGTGCCAGCAGCCAACATCGGACTAGCGGTAGCACAGATACGCAGTATTTT.

The chain uses TRBV28 and TRBJ2-7; D is perhaps TRBD1 (6 bases). The CDR3 sequence is 15 residues long. V was clipped by 2 bases and J by 2 bases, with 13 bases between them. Germline-derived CDR1 and CDR2 are MDHEN and SYDVKM. CDR3 in DNA: TGTGCCAGCAGTTTAAGGGCAGGGGCGGCCTACGAGCAGTACTTC. Residues: CASSLRAGAAYEQYF.

This chain connects TRBV29-1 to TRBJ2-1; 11 bases align to TRBD1. Germline V CDR1 and CDR2: SQVTM, ANQGSEA. The CDR3 spans 14 residues. J gave up 7 bases and V 2 bases, and 4 bases lay outside the gene matches. CDR3 region: CSVEWGQGGNEQFF. For the CDR3, the DNA is TGCAGCGTTGAATGGGGACAGGGGGGGAATGAGCAGTTCTTC.

V gene TRBV7-6 combines with J gene TRBJ2-7, with D perhaps TRBD1 (5 bases). Germline V gene data show CDR1 as SGHVS and CDR2 as FNYEAQ. The CDR3 spans 14 residues. Trimming stripped 1 base from V and 2 bases from J, with 9 bases between. The CDR3 region has the DNA TGTGCCAGCAGCTTAGGGCCAGGGACCTACGAGCAGTACTTC. Amino acid sequence: CASSLGPGTYEQYF.